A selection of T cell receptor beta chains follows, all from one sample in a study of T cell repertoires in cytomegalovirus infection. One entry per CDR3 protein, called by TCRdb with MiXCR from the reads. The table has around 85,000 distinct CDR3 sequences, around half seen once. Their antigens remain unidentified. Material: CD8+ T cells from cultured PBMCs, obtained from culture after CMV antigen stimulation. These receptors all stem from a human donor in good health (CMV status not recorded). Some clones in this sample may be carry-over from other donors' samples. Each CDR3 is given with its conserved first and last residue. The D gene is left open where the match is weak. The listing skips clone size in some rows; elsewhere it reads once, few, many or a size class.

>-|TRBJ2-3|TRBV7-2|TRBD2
TGTGCCAGCAGCTTACTAGCGGGGTGGGCCACAGATACGCAGTATTTT
CASSLLAGWATDTQYF
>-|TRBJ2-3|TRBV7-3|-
TGTGCCAGCAGCTTAACGGGGGGCGGGACAGATACGCAGTATTTT
CASSLTGGGTDTQYF
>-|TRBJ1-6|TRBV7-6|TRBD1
TGTGCCAGCAGCGCTTGGACAGGGTATAATTCACCCCTCCACTTT
CASSAWTGYNSPLHF
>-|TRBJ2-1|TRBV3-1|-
TGTGCCAGCAGCCATTTAGTGGCCAGCGATAATAATGAGCAGTTCTTC
CASSHLVASDNNEQFF
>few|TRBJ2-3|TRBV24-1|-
TGTGCCACCAGTGATTTCCTGGGGACGGAGGATACGCAGTATTTT
CATSDFLGTEDTQYF
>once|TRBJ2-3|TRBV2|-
TGTGCCAGCAGTGACTACACAGTCACAGATACGCAGTATTTT
CASSDYTVTDTQYF
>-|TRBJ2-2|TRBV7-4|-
TGTGCCAGCAGCTTAGAAGGGGCCTCCGTCGGGGAGCTGTTTTTT
CASSLEGASVGELFF
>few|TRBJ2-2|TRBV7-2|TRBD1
TGTGCCAGCAGCCCGGGACAGGGGGACGCCGGGGAGCTGTTTTTT
CASSPGQGDAGELFF
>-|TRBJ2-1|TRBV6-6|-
TGTGCCAGCAGTCCCGGGGGATACAATGAGCAGTTCTTC
CASSPGGYNEQFF
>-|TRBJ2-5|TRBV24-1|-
TGTGCCACCGCCGGGCCAGCGGAAGAGACCCAGTACTTC
CATAGPAEETQYF
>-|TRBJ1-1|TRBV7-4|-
TGTGCCAGCAGCTTGGGGGTTGGCACTGAAGCTTTCTTT
CASSLGVGTEAFF
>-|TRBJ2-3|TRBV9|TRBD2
TGTGCCAGCAGCGTAGCCCCAGCGGGGGCCAAAGATACGCAGTATTTT
CASSVAPAGAKDTQYF
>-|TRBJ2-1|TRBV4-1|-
TGCGCCAGCAGCCAAGATCACGGGGGGCCAATGCTCTTC
CASSQDHGGPMLF
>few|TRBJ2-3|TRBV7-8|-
TGTGCCAGCAGCTGGGGACTGATCATTGGCACAGATACGCAGTATTTT
CASSWGLIIGTDTQYF
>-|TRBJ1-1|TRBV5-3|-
TGTGCCAGCAGCTGGGACCCCGGGGATGTAGCTTTCTTT
CASSWDPGDVAFF
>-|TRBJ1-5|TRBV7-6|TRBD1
TGTGCCAGCAGCCCAGGGGGCGTTGGTCAGCCCCAGCATTTT
CASSPGGVGQPQHF
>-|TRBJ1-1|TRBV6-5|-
TGTGCCAGCACCGCCCCGGGAGTTGAAGCTTTCTTT
CASTAPGVEAFF
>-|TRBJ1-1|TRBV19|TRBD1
TGTGCCAGTAGCGCTGGGGACAGCCGGTCGGCTGAAGCTTTCTTT
CASSAGDSRSAEAFF
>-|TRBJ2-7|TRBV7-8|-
TGTGCCAGCAGCTTAGGGCTTTCGGACGAGCAGTACTTC
CASSLGLSDEQYF
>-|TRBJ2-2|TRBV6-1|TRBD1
TGTGCCAGCATTCGGACAGGGGATAGTGTGTACACCGGGGAGCTGTTTTTT
CASIRTGDSVYTGELFF
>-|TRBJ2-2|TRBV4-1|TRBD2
TGCGCCAGCAGCCCTTTTGGGGGGGGTATTGCCGCCGGGGAGCTGTTTTTT
CASSPFGGGIAAGELFF
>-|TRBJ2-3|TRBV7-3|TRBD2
TGTGCCAGTTCGTCTAGCGGGGACTCCGATACGCAGTATTTT
CASSSSGDSDTQYF
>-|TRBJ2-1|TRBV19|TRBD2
TGTGCCAGTAGGACCGCTAGCGGGGGGTACAATGAGCAGTTCTTC
CASRTASGGYNEQFF
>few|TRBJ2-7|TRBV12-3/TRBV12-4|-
TGTGCCAGCAGTTTACTTTATCGGGTCTTCTACGAGCAGTACTTC
CASSLLYRVFYEQYF
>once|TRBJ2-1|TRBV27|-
TGTGCCAGCAGCCGCACGGGGGAGCAGTTCTTC
CASSRTGEQFF
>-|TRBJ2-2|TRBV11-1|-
TGTGCCAGCAGCCTGGCACAGACGAACACCGGGGAGCTGTTTTTT
CASSLAQTNTGELFF
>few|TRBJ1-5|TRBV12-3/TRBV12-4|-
TGTGCCAGCAGTTTAAAGGGCAGAGATAGCAATCAGCCCCAGCATTTT
CASSLKGRDSNQPQHF
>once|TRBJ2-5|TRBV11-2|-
TGTGCCAGCAGCTTAGTTATGGGGGGCGCCGAGACCCAGTACTTC
CASSLVMGGAETQYF
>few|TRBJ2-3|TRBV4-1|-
TGCGCCAGCAGCCAAGTGGCTTTAGATACGCAGTATTTT
CASSQVALDTQYF
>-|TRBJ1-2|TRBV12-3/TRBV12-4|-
TGTGCCAGCAGCTCGGACGGGACCCGAAGGGTTTATGGCTACACCTTC
CASSSDGTRRVYGYTF
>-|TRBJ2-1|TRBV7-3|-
TGTGCCAGCAGCCGAACTCCGGGACCCGACGGTGAGCAGTTCTTC
CASSRTPGPDGEQFF
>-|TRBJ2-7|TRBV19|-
TGTGCCAGTAGTATAAGTACCACCTACGAGCAGTACTTC
CASSISTTYEQYF
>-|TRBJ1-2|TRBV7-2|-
TGTGCCAGCAGCCCCGCGGCTATGATTGATGGCTACACCTTC
CASSPAAMIDGYTF
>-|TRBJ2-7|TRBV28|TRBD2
TGTGCCAGCAGTCAATTCCCCAGGCGGGGGAGCTCCTACGAGCAGTACTTC
CASSQFPRRGSSYEQYF
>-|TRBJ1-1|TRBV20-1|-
TGCAGTGCCATAGGCCAATCAACAAAAGCTTTCTTT
CSAIGQSTKAFF
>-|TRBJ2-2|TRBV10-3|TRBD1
TGTGCCACCAGGGACAGGGGGATTGACACCGGGGAGCTGTTTTTT
CATRDRGIDTGELFF
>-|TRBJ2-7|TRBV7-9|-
TGTGCCAGCAGCGCAACTATACGACCCTACGAGCAGTACTTC
CASSATIRPYEQYF
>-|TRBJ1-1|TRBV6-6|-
TGTGCCGCTACCGACACTTCCCGTCGGGCTGAAGCTTTCTTT
CAATDTSRRAEAFF
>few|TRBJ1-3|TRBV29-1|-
TGCAGCGTACTGAAGGGAAACGGAAACACCATATATTTT
CSVLKGNGNTIYF
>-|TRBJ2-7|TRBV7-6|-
TGTGCCAGCAGCTTGCGGCAGGAGTTAACGCAGTACTTC
CASSLRQELTQYF
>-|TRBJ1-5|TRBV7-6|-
TGTGCCAGCAGCTTAGAGGTCGGGGGCAATCAGCCCCAGCATTTT
CASSLEVGGNQPQHF
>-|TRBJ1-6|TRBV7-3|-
TGTGCCAGCAGCTCGGGACTGATGAATTCACCCCTCCACTTT
CASSSGLMNSPLHF
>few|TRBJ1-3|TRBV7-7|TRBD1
TGTGCTAGCAGTCTAGGGACAGCCCCTGGAAACACCATATATTTT
CASSLGTAPGNTIYF
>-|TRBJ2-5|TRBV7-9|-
TGTGCCAGCAGCTCACCTCTCCAAGAGACCCAGTACTTC
CASSSPLQETQYF
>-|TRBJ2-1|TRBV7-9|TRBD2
TGTGCCAGCAGCCCGAGCGGGAGCAATGAGCAGTTCTTC
CASSPSGSNEQFF
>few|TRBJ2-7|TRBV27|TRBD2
TGTGCCAGCAGTACCCGGACTAGCGGGGCTTCCTACGAGCAGTACTTC
CASSTRTSGASYEQYF
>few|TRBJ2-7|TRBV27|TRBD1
TGTGCCAGCAGTCGGACAGGGCACCTCTACGAGCAGTACTTC
CASSRTGHLYEQYF